One and the same sample provided the 2 T cell receptor beta chains below, sequenced in a study of beta chain features in type 1 diabetes. Expressed TCRB transcripts were sequenced after all isolated RNA was converted to cDNA. Sequencing was performed with immunoSEQ multiplex PCR; in TCRdb, only in-frame clones are kept and a portion is missing. The sample records about 930,000 clones, about a sixth being singletons. The sequenced sample was naive CD4+ T cells from blood. The receptors shown here come from a woman aged 18-29 years in good health.

This clone came up a few times. The chain employs TRBV18 and TRBJ2-7; D is possibly TRBD2 (5 bases). Trimming removed 4 bases from V and 3 bases from J, with 10 bases in between. Germline V gene sequence: CDR1 KGHSH, CDR2 LQKENI. This CDR3 spans 13 amino acids. CDR3 in DNA: TGTGCCAGCTCACTTACGGAGGACTACGAGCAGTACTTC. Protein: CASSLTEDYEQYF.

The chain recombines TRBV28 with TRBJ1-2, with 7 nucleotides matching TRBD1. V trimming: 4 bases; J trimming: 4 bases; junction bases outside the gene matches: 18. The germline CDR1 and CDR2 sequences are MDHEN and SYDVKM. The CDR3 is 18 residues long. CDR3 sequence reads: CASSSPRTSGQWAYGYTF. The CDR3 bases are TGTGCCAGCAGTTCCCCCAGAACATCGGGACAGTGGGCCTATGGCTACACCTTC.